This TCR beta chain was documented in a study of patients and donors after allogeneic stem cell transplantation. Each CDR3 protein is one row after TCRdb ran MiXCR on the RT-PCR reads. The sample records around 150,000 distinct CDR3 sequences, about 32% being singletons. Germline loops: CDR1 MDHEN, CDR2 SYDVKM. The germline V and J ends were trimmed by 6 bases and 2 bases, with 19 bases remaining between them. This CDR3 is 16 amino acids long. This clonotype was seen only a few times. V is TRBV28 and J is TRBJ2-5; D is uncertain. The sequence came from a human donor who was either an allogeneic HSCT recipient or a stem cell or donor lymphocyte infusion donor (not recorded which). It is not recorded whose cells these are; they may come from a transplant donor. The source material was blood, either unsorted or a sorted T cell fraction (not recorded which). The CDR3 DNA reads as TGTGCCAGCAGCGCAACCCCGGCACGGAGACAAGAGACCCAGTACTTC. It specifies CASSATPARRQETQYF.